A single TCR beta chain is shown here with its context. Its specificity is not known. No conserved phenylalanine or tryptophan is present at the end of the CDR3, so a read error is the likely explanation. TCRdb independently ran MiXCR on the 5' RACE reads; one entry per CDR3 protein. The top ten clones hold approximately 12% of a sample with roughly 580,000 distinct CDR3 sequences, around 17% of them seen once. This entry belongs to a study of T-cell memory formation after mild COVID-19. Broader study findings: Certain responding clones were present in pre-infection memory, suggesting participation of cross-reactive memory. Contracting CD4+ clones lay largely in CM and EM, with CD8+ ones residing in EMRA.

The junction had 9 bases not matched to a gene; V was cut back by 4 bases and J by 3 bases. This CDR3 spans 16 amino acids. This sequence originates from an adult woman who had mild COVID-19 (a few samples of this study predate the infection). Cell type and time point are not known. The chain employs TRBV12-3 or TRBV12-4 and TRBJ2-5, with TRBD1 identical over 9 bases. The sequenced sample consisted of PBMCs or a T cell subset sorted from them (not recorded which). The CDR3 protein is CASSSIARTGEETQYL. In DNA, the CDR3 is TGTGCCAGCAGTTCTATAGCAAGGACAGGGGAAGAGACCCAGTACTTA.